This is a list of T cell receptor beta chains from one sample in a study of cytomegalovirus exposure and HLA in healthy donors. Method: immunoSEQ multiplex PCR; TCRdb's copy keeps in-frame clones and lacks some. The data show about 250,000 clones, about three quarters seen once. What was sequenced was PBMCs. These receptors were taken from a boy aged 5 to 17 in good health and CMV-seronegative. Both conserved end residues are part of each CDR3. The D gene is left open where the match is weak. Clone sizes are given selectively: once, few, many, or a class where the clone is expanded.

D	V	size	J	DNA	CDR3
TRBD2	TRBV7-3	.	TRBJ2-1	TGTGCCAGCAGCCGGGGGGGCAGGTACAATGAGCAGTTCTTC	CASSRGGRYNEQFF
.	TRBV9	.	TRBJ1-1	TGTGCCAGCAGCGCGCGGGGACCCGTGAACACTGAAGCTTTCTTT	CASSARGPVNTEAFF
.	TRBV16	.	TRBJ2-7	TGTGCCAGCAGCCCCCGTGGGCGTGGCAAAGCCTACGAGCAGTACTTC	CASSPRGRGKAYEQYF
.	TRBV5-4	.	TRBJ2-5	TGTGCCAGCAGCTTGGGCAGGGCCCAAGAGACCCAGTACTTC	CASSLGRAQETQYF
.	TRBV30	.	TRBJ2-1	TGTGCCTGGAGTGTTACGAGTGAGCAGTTCTTC	CAWSVTSEQFF
.	TRBV2	.	TRBJ1-5	TGTGCCAGCAGCAACCTAGGACTGAGCAATCAGCCCCAGCATTTT	CASSNLGLSNQPQHF
.	TRBV7-9	.	TRBJ2-7	TGTGCCAGCAGCTTAGGGGGACACTACGAGCAGTACTTC	CASSLGGHYEQYF
.	TRBV4-2	.	TRBJ1-3	TGTGCCAGCAGCCAAGATCGTCTATTCGGGAACACCATATATTTT	CASSQDRLFGNTIYF
TRBD2	TRBV18	.	TRBJ2-1	TGTGCCAGCGCGTTACGACGGGAGGGGAACAATGAGCAGTTCTTC	CASALRREGNNEQFF
.	TRBV19	.	TRBJ2-3	TGTGCCACTCGGACCTCCGGGGGACCCGATACGCAGTATTTT	CATRTSGGPDTQYF
.	TRBV7-2	.	TRBJ2-3	TGTGCCAGCAGCTTAGCGGGGAGAACAGATACGCAGTATTTT	CASSLAGRTDTQYF
.	TRBV19	.	TRBJ2-1	TGTGCCAGTAGGAAGATGGGGAGTAGAGGGAATGAGCAGTTCTTC	CASRKMGSRGNEQFF
.	TRBV9	once	TRBJ1-1	TGTGCCAGCAGCGTTCTTCGGGGGGGCACTGAAGCTTTCTTT	CASSVLRGGTEAFF
TRBD1	TRBV10-3	.	TRBJ2-5	TGTGCCATCAGTGAGTCGACAGGGGGGCAAGAGACCCAGTACTTC	CAISESTGGQETQYF
.	TRBV11-2	few	TRBJ1-4	TGTGCCAGCAGCTTAGTCTGGCGGAATAATGAAAAACTGTTTTTT	CASSLVWRNNEKLFF